This paragraph covers one T cell receptor (beta chain) sequence. The sample belongs to a study of blood T cell repertoires in COVID-19. Study-wide context: Acute and convalescent COVID-19 samples came from the United States, Italy and Spain. T cells, B-cell-depleted T cells, or PBMCs supplied cDNA or gDNA.

Authors' processing steps: The assay estimated nucleated cells by amplifying reference gene primers. Sequencing used immunoSEQ multiplex PCR; TCRdb keeps in-frame clones, though not all of them. V and J calls plus clone size are reproduced from that table; the DNA served to infer D and trimming. Of under 300,000 clones listed, 82% are singletons. Source material: peripheral blood. The TCR was taken from a woman aged 80 or over with active or convalescent COVID-19.

The CDR3 DNA reads TGTGCCAGCAGCCTGACAGCCAACACTGAAGCTTTCTTT. This gives the protein CASSLTANTEAFF. The chain links TRBV6-4 to TRBJ1-1, with D maybe TRBD1 (5 bases). The germline V and J ends were trimmed by 6 bases and 2 bases, with 10 bases remaining between them. This CDR3 region has 13 residues. The germline gives CDR1 MRHNA, CDR2 SNTAGT.